This T cell receptor (beta chain) was captured by sequencing in a study of T cell responses to AZD1222 COVID-19 vaccine. Deletions cut 6 bases from V and 2 bases from J, with 16 bases between. Germline lookup yields CDR1 KGHSH and CDR2 LQKENI. The CDR3 contains 15 residues. Regarding the study as a whole: Of the AZD1222 recipients, only 5 or 6 were seropositive at baseline. CD4 TCRs associated with vaccination spanned spike, dominating at 160-218 and 743-854. The repertoires were collected only after the peak T cell response. Compared with day 0, the breadth and depth of the Spike-specific TCR repertoire rose significantly after two doses of AZD1222.

Using immunoSEQ multiplex PCR, the repertoire was profiled, and TCRdb retains in-frame clones only, with some absent. The sample carries 100,000 to 150,000 clones, approximately 85% recorded once. Comment on this clone: Its antigen is undetermined.

The origin of this receptor is an adult in good health. This chain uses TRBV18 with TRBJ1-1; tentative D call: TRBD1 (5 bases). This sample comprised peripheral blood, obtained on day 0 of AZD1222 vaccination. Here the CDR3 DNA reads TGTGCCAGCTCTCAGGGACGGAACTTCAACACTGAAGCTTTCTTT. Residues: CASSQGRNFNTEAFF.